The 5 T cell receptor beta chains presented below share a single source sample, sequenced in a study of blood T cell repertoires in COVID-19. TCRdb's table, derived via immunoSEQ multiplex PCR, lists solely in-frame clones and lacks some. Among about 100,000 clones listed, roughly 79% were seen once. What was sequenced was peripheral blood. The receptors derive from a woman aged 70-85 years with acute or convalescent COVID-19.

The chain combines TRBV6-5 with TRBJ1-6; TRBD1 is a possible D gene (5 bases). The CDR3 extends over 15 amino acids. The germline V gene encodes CDR1 MNHEY and CDR2 SVGAGI. V lost 6 bases and J lost 14, with 23 bases in between. The CDR3 reads CASRTTGAATGALHF. CDR3 in DNA: TGTGCCAGCAGAACAACTGGGGCCGCGACTGGGGCCCTCCACTTT.

The J gene is TRBJ1-1, the V gene TRBV19; 7 bases line up with TRBD1. The CDR3 is 17 amino acids. CDR1 and CDR2 from the germline V gene are LNHDA and SQIVND (reference sequence). Losses at the gene ends were 0 bases for V and 3 bases for J; bases not matched to a gene: 10. DNA for the CDR3: TGTGCCAGTAGTATAGATCCCCTCGGCAGGGGGGACACTGAAGCTTTCTTT. Translation: CASSIDPLGRGDTEAFF.

V and J are TRBV28 and TRBJ1-2, with a weak D call TRBD1 (5 bases). This CDR3 is 13 amino acids long. Germline loops: CDR1 MDHEN, CDR2 SYDVKM. The V end was cut by 6 bases, the J end by 5 bases, with 13 bases between. The CDR3 spells CASRDQGGYGYTF. The CDR3 nucleotides are TGTGCCAGCAGAGACCAGGGTGGTTATGGCTACACCTTC.

J is TRBJ2-3 and V is TRBV5-1; TRBD2 agrees at 14 bases. V gave up 0 bases and J gave up 6 bases; unmatched junction bases: 9. Germline CDR1 reads SGHRS; CDR2 reads YFSETQ. This CDR3 region has 18 residues. This CDR3 reads CASSLALSTSGGADTQYF. CDR3 bases: TGCGCCAGCAGCTTGGCCCTATCGACTAGCGGGGGGGCGGATACGCAGTATTTT.

This chain connects TRBV6-5 to TRBJ2-2; 7 positions match TRBD1. Germline trimming cut 10 bases from V and 4 bases from J; bases unmatched to any gene: 3. The CDR3 loop spans 12 amino acids. The germline CDR1 and CDR2 sequences are MNHEY and SVGAGI. Here the CDR3 DNA reads TGTGCCACGGGACAGCGCACCGGGGAGCTGTTTTTT. Its protein product is CATGQRTGELFF.